This T cell receptor (beta chain) came from a study of technical replicates of blood from a few donors. The assay was immunoSEQ multiplex PCR, and TCRdb's table has in-frame clones only and misses some. The top ten hold 0.26% of the sample, which has tens of thousands of clones, 95% seen once. Source material: T cells isolated from PBMCs. The sequence was obtained from a human donor in good health.

CDR3: CASSSFRGLGSGTGELFF. The CDR3 bases are TGTGCCAGCAGCTCCTTTAGGGGGCTAGGATCAGGCACCGGGGAGCTGTTTTTT. The chain links TRBV7-2 to TRBJ2-2, with 7 bases that match TRBD1. The germline V gene has CDR1 SGHTA and CDR2 FQGNSA. The CDR3 length is 18 residues. The V gene end was trimmed by 4 bases and the J gene end by 4 bases; junction bases not matched to a gene: 15.